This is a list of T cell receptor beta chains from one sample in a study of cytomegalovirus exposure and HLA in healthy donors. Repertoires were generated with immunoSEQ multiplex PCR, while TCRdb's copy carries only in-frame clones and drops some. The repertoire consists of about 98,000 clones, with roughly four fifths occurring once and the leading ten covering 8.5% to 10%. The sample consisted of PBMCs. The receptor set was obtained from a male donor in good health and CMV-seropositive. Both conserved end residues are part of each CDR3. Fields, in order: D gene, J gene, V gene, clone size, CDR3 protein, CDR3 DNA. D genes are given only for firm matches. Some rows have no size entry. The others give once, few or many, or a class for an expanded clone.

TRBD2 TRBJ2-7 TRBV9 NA CGRGGEAAYEQYF TGTGGCCGGGGGGGGGAGGCCGCCTACGAGCAGTACTTC
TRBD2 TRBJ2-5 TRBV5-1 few CASSSGLAGGPGQETQYF TGCGCCAGCAGCTCGGGACTAGCGGGAGGGCCGGGTCAAGAGACCCAGTACTTC
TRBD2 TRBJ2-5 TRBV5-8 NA CASSSRRRGGQETQYF TGTGCCAGCAGTAGCCGACGGCGGGGGGGCCAAGAGACCCAGTACTTC
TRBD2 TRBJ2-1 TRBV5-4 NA CASSIGLADSNEQFF TGTGCCAGCAGCATAGGACTAGCGGATTCGAATGAGCAGTTCTTC
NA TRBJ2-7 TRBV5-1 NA CASSLGGEQYF TGCGCCAGCAGCTTGGGAGGCGAGCAGTACTTC
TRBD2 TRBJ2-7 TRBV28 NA CASSFSTSGNEQYF TGTGCCAGCAGTTTTAGCACTAGCGGGAACGAGCAGTACTTC
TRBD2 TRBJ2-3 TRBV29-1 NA CSVEKGSGRTDTQYF TGCAGCGTTGAAAAGGGGAGCGGGAGGACAGATACGCAGTATTTT
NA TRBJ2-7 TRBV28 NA CASTARDYEQYF TGTGCCAGCACCGCCAGGGACTACGAGCAGTACTTC
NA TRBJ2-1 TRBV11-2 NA CASSSRGLSGGNEQFF TGTGCCAGCAGCTCACGGGGACTCTCCGGGGGCAATGAGCAGTTCTTC
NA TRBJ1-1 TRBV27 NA CASSYGLSNTEAFF TGTGCCAGCAGTTACGGGTTATCGAACACTGAAGCTTTCTTT
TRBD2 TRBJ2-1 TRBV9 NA CASRDPAGVYNEQFF TGTGCCAGCAGGGACCCCGCGGGAGTTTACAATGAGCAGTTCTTC
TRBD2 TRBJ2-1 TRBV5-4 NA CASSRTSGSYNEQFF TGTGCCAGCAGCCGGACTAGCGGGTCCTACAATGAGCAGTTCTTC
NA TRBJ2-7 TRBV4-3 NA CASSQWFDSSYEQYF TGCGCCAGCAGCCAATGGTTCGACAGCTCCTACGAGCAGTACTTC
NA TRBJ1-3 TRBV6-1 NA CASSEQWTASGNTIYF TGTGCCAGCAGTGAACAGTGGACAGCCTCTGGAAACACCATATATTTT
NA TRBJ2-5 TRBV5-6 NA CASSLGSQETQYF TGTGCCAGCAGCTTGGGCAGCCAAGAGACCCAGTACTTC
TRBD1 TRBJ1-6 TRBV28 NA CASNPGQGFDSPLHF TGTGCCAGCAACCCGGGACAGGGCTTTGATTCACCCCTCCACTTT
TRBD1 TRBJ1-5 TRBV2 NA CASNEDRGNQPQHF TGTGCCAGCAATGAGGACAGGGGCAATCAGCCCCAGCATTTT
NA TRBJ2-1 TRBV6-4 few CASSDEIGTYNEQFF TGTGCCAGCAGTGACGAGATCGGGACCTACAATGAGCAGTTCTTC
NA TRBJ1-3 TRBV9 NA CASSVEDSGNTIYF TGTGCCAGCAGCGTGGAGGACTCTGGAAACACCATATATTTT
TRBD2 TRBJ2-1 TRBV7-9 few CASSLGAGGVNEQFF TGTGCCAGCAGCTTAGGGGCGGGAGGAGTCAATGAGCAGTTCTTC
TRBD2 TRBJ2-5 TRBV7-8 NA CASLKGLAEETQYF TGTGCCAGCTTGAAGGGACTAGCGGAAGAGACCCAGTACTTC
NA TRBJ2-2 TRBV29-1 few CSVDGSGNTGELFF TGCAGCGTTGATGGTAGCGGTAACACCGGGGAGCTGTTTTTT
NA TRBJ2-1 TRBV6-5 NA CASSASETYNEQFF TGTGCCAGCAGTGCGAGCGAAACCTACAATGAGCAGTTCTTC
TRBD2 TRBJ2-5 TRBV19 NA CASSTTSGRRETQYF TGTGCCAGTAGTACGACTAGCGGGAGGAGAGAGACCCAGTACTTC
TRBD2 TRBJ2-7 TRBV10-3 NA CAIRGGGGEEQYF TGTGCCATCAGGGGCGGGGGGGGCGAGGAGCAGTACTTC
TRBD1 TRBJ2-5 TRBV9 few CASSVLGQGQETQYF TGTGCCAGCAGCGTCTTGGGACAGGGGCAAGAGACCCAGTACTTC
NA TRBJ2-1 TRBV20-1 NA CSARIQDEQFF TGCAGTGCTAGGATTCAGGATGAGCAGTTCTTC
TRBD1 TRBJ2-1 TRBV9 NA CASSAPRDRVGRNEQFF TGTGCCAGCAGCGCACCCAGGGACAGGGTTGGCCGTAATGAGCAGTTCTTC